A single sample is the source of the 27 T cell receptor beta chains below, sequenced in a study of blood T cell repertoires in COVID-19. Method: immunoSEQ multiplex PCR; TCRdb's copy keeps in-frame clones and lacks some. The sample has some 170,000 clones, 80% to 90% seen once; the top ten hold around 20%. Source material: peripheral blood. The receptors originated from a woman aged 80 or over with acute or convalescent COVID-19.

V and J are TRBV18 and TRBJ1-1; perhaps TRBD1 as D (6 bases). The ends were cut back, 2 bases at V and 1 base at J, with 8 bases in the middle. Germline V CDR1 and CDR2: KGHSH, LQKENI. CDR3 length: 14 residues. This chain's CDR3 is CASSPKQGNTEAFF. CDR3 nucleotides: TGTGCCAGCTCACCAAAACAGGGGAACACTGAAGCTTTCTTT.

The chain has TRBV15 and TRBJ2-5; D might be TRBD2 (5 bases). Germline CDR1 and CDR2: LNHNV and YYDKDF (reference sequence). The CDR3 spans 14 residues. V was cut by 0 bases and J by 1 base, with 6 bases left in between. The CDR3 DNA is TGTGCCACCAGCAGAGACCTAGCCCAAGAGACCCAGTACTTC. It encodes CATSRDLAQETQYF. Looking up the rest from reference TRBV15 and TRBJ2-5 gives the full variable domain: DAMVIQNPRYQVTQFGKPVTLSCSQTLNHNVMYWYQQKSSQAPKLLFHYYDKDFNNEADTPDNFQSRRPNTSFCFLDIRSPGLGDTAMYLCATSRDLAQETQYFGPGTRLLVL.

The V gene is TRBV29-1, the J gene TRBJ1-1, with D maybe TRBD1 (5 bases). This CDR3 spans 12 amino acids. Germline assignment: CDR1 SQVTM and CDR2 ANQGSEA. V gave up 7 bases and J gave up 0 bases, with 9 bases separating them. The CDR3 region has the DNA TGCAGCGGCGGACACTTGAACACTGAAGCTTTCTTT. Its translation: CSGGHLNTEAFF. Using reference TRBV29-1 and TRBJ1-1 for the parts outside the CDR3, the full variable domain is SAVISQKPSRDICQRGTSLTIQCQVDSQVTMMFWYRQQPGQSLTLIATANQGSEATYESGFVIDKFPISRPNLTFSTLTVSNMSPEDSSIYLCSGGHLNTEAFFGQGTRLTVV.

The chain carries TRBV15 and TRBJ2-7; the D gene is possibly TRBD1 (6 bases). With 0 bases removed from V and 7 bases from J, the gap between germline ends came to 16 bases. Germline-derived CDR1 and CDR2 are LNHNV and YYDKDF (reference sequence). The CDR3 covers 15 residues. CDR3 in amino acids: CATSREKGQMGEQYF. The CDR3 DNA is TGTGCCACCAGCAGAGAAAAAGGACAGATGGGGGAGCAGTACTTC.

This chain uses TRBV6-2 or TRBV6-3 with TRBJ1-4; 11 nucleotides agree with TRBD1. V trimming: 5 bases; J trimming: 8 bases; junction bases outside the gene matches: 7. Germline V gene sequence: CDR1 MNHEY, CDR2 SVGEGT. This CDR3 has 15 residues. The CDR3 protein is CASSPQGQGEEKLFF. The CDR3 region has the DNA TGTGCCAGCAGTCCACAGGGACAGGGGGAAGAAAAACTGTTTTTT.

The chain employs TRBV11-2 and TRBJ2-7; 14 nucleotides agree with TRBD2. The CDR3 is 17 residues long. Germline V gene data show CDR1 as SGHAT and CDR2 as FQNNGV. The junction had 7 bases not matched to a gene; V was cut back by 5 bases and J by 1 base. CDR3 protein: CASSGRLAGGRSYEQYF. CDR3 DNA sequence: TGTGCCAGCAGCGGCCGACTAGCGGGAGGGCGTTCCTACGAGCAGTACTTC.

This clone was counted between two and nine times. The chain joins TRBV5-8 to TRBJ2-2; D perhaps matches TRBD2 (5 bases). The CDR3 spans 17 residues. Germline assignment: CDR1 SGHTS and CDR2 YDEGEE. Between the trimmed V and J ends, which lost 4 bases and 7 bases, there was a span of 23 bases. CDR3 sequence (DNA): TGTGCCAGCAGCACAGACTCCACTGATTTACTAGACGGGGAGCTGTTTTTT. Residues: CASSTDSTDLLDGELFF.

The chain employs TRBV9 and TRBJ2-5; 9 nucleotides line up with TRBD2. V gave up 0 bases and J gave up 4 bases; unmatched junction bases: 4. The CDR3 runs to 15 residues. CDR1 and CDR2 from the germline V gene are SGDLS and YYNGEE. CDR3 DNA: TGTGCCAGCAGCGTAGCTAGCGGGACGGGAGAGACCCAGTACTTC. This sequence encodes CASSVASGTGETQYF.

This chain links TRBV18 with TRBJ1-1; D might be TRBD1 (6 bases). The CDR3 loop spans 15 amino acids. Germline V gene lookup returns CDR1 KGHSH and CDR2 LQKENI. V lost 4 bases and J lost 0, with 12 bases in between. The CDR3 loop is CASSQGQSMNTEAFF. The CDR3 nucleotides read TGTGCCAGCTCACAAGGACAGAGCATGAACACTGAAGCTTTCTTT. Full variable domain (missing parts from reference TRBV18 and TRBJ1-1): NAGVMQNPRHLVRRRGQEARLRCSPMKGHSHVYWYRQLPEEGLKFMVYLQKENIIDESGMPKERFSAEFPKEGPSILRIQQVVRGDSAAYFCASSQGQSMNTEAFFGQGTRLTVV.

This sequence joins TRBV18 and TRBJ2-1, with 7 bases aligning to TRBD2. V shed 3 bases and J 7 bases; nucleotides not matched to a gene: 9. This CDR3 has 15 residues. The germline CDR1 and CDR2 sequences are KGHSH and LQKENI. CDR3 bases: TGTGCCAGCTCACCCTCTGCTAGCGGTAAAAATGAGCAGTTCTTC. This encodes CASSPSASGKNEQFF.

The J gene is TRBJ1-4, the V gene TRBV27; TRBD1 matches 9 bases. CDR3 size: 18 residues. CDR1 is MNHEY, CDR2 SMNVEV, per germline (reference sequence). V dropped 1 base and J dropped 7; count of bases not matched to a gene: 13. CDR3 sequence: CASSLLRTGVPRGEKLFF. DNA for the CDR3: TGTGCCAGCAGTTTATTACGGACAGGGGTACCTAGGGGTGAAAAACTGTTTTTT.

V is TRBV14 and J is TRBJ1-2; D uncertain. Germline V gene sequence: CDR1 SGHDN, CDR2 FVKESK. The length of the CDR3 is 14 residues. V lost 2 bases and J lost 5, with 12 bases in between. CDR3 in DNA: TGTGCCAGCAGCCAAACAGCCTCTATATATGGCTACACCTTC. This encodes CASSQTASIYGYTF.

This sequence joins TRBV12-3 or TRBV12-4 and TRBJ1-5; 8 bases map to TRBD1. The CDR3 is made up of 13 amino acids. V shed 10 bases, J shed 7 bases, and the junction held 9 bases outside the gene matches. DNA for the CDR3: TGTGCCATCGACAGGGGACAAGGCCAGCCCCAGCATTTT. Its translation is CAIDRGQGQPQHF.

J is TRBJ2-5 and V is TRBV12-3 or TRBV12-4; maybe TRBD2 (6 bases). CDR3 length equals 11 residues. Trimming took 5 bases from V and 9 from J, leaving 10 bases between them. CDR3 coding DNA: TGTGCCAGCAGTGCGGCTAGCGCCCAGTACTTC. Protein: CASSAASAQYF.

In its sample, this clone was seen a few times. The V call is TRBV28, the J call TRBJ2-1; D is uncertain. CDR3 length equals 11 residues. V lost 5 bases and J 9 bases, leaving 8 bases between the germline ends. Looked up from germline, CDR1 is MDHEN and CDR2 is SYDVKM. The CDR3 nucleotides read TGTGCCAGCAGTCTGCTTAGTGAGCAGTTCTTC. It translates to CASSLLSEQFF.

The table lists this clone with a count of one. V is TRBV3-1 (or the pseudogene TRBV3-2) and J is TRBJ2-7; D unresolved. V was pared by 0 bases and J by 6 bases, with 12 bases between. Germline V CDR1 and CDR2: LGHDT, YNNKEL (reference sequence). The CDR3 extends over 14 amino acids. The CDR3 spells CASSQDRMFGEQYF. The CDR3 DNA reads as TGTGCCAGCAGCCAAGACAGGATGTTTGGCGAGCAGTACTTC.

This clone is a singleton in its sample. The CDR3 DNA reads as TGCAGCCCTAAGAAGGGACAGGGGGTCGACGAAAAACTGTTTTTT. This encodes CSPKKGQGVDEKLFF. V and J are TRBV29-1 and TRBJ1-4; 11 bases agree with TRBD1. V lost 8 bases and J lost 8; bases outside the gene matches: 13. The CDR3 length is 15 residues. Germline V CDR1 and CDR2: SQVTM, ANQGSEA.

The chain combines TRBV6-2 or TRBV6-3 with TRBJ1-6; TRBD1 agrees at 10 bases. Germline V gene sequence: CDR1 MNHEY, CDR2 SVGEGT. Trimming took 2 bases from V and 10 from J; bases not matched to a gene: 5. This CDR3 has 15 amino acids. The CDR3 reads CASSYGRTGGSPLHF. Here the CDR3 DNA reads TGTGCCAGCAGTTACGGCAGGACAGGGGGATCACCCCTCCACTTT.

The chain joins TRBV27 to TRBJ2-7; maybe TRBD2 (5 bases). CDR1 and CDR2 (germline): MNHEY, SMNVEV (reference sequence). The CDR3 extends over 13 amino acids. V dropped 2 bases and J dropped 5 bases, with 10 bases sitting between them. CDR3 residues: CASSLDYGNEQYF. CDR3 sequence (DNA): TGTGCCAGCAGTTTAGATTACGGGAACGAGCAGTACTTC.

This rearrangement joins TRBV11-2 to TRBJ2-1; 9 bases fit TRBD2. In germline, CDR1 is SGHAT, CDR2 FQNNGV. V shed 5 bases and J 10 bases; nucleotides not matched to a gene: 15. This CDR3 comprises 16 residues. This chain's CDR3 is CASSPTSQTSGREQFF. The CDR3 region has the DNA TGTGCCAGCAGCCCGACCTCCCAGACTAGCGGAAGGGAGCAGTTCTTC.

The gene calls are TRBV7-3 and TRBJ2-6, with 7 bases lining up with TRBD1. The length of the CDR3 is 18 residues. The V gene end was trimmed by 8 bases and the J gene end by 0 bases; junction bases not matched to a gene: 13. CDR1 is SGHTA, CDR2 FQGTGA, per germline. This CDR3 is CASGTGAFSSSGANVLTF. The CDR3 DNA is TGTGCCAGCGGAACAGGGGCATTCTCAAGCTCTGGGGCCAACGTCCTGACTTTC.

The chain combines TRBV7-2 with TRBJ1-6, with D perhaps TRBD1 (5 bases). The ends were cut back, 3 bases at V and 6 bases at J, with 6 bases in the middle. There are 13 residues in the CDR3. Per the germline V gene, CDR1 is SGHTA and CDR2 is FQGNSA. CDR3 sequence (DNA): TGTGCCAGCAGCTTGGGACTTAATTCACCCCTCCACTTT. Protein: CASSLGLNSPLHF.

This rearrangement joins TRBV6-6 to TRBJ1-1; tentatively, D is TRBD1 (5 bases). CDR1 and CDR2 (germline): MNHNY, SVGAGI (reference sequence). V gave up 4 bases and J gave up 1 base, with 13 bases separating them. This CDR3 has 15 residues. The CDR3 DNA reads TGTGCCAGCAGTTCCGGGGGACTTGAGAACACTGAAGCTTTCTTT. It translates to CASSSGGLENTEAFF.

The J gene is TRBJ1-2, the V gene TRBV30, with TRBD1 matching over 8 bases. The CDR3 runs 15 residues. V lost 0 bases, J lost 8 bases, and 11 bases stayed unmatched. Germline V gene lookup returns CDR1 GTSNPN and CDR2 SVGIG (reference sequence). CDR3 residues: CAWSVSGTGLFGYTF. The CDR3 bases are TGTGCCTGGAGTGTCTCCGGGACAGGCCTCTTCGGCTACACCTTC.

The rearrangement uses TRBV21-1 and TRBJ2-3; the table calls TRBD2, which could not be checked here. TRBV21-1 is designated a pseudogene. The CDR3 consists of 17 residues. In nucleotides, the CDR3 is TGTGCCAGCAGCAAAGCGGGGACTAGCGGAGGCACAGATACGCAGTATTTT. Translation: CASSKAGTSGGTDTQYF.

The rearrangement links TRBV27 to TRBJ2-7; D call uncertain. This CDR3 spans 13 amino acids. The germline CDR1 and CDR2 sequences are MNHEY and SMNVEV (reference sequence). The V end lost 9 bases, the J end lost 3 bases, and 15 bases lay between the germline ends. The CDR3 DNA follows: TGTGCCAGTGCGACGGAGTTTAACTACGAGCAGTACTTC. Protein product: CASATEFNYEQYF.

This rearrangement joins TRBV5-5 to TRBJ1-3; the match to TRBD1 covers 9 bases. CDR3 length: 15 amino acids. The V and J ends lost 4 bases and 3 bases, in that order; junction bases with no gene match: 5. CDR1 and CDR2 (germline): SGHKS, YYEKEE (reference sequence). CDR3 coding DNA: TGTGCCAGCAGCCAACAGGGGGCACATGGAAACACCATATATTTT. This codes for CASSQQGAHGNTIYF.